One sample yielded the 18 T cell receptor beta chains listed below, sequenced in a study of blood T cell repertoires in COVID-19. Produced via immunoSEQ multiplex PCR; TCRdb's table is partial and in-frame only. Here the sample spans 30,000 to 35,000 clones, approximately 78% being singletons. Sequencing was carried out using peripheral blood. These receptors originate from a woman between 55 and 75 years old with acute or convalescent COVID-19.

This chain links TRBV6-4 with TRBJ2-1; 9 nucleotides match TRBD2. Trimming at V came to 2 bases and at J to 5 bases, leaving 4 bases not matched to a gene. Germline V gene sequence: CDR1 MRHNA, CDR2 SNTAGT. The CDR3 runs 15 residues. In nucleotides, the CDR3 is TGTGCCAGCAGTGACACCGCGGGGGGGCACAATGAGCAGTTCTTC. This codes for CASSDTAGGHNEQFF.

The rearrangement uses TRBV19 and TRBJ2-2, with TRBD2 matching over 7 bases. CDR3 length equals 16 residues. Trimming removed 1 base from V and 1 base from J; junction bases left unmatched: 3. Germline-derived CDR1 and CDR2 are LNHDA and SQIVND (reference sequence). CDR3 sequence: CASSIVGGGNTGELFF. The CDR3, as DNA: TGTGCCAGTAGTATAGTCGGCGGGGGGAACACCGGGGAGCTGTTTTTT. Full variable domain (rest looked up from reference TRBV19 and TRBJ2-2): DGGITQSPKYLFRKEGQNVTLSCEQNLNHDAMYWYRQDPGQGLRLIYYSQIVNDFQKGDIAEGYSVSREKKESFPLTVTSAQKNPTAFYLCASSIVGGGNTGELFFGEGSRLTVL.

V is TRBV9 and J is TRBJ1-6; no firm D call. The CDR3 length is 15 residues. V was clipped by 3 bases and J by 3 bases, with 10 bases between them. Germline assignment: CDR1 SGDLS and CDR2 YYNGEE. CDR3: CASSASPGYNSPLHF. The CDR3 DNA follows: TGTGCCAGCAGCGCCTCCCCAGGCTATAATTCACCCCTCCACTTT. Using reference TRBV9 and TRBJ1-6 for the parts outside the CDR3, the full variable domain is DSGVTQTPKHLITATGQRVTLRCSPRSGDLSVYWYQQSLDQGLQFLIQYYNGEERAKGNILERFSAQQFPDLHSELNLSSLELGDSALYFCASSASPGYNSPLHFGNGTRLTVT.

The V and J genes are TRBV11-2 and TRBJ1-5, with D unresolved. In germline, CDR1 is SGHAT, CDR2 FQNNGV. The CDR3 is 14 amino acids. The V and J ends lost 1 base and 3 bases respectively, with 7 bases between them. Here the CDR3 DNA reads TGTGCCAGCAGCTTAGGACAAATCAATCAGCCCCAGCATTTT. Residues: CASSLGQINQPQHF.

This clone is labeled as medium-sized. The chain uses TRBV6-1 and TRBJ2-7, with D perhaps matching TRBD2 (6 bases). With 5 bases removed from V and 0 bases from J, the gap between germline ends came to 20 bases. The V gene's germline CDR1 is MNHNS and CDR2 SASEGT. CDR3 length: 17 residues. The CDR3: CASSKDAGSYSSYEQYF. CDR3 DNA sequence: TGTGCCAGCAGTAAAGATGCGGGGTCCTATAGCTCCTACGAGCAGTACTTC.

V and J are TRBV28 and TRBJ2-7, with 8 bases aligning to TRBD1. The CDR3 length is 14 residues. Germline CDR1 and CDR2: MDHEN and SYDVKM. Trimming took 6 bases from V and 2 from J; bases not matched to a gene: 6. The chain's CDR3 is CASSQGQAPYEQYF. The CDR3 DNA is TGTGCCAGCAGCCAGGGACAGGCTCCCTACGAGCAGTACTTC.

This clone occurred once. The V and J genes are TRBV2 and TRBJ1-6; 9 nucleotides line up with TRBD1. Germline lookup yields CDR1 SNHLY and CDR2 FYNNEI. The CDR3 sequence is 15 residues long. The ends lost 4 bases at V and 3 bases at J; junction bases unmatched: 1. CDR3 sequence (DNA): TGTGCCAGCAGTGTGGGACAGGGCTATAATTCACCCCTCCACTTT. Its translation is CASSVGQGYNSPLHF.

The CDR3 sequence is CASSLEQGRRGYTF. The CDR3, as DNA: TGTGCCAGCAGCTTGGAACAGGGGAGGCGCGGCTACACCTTC. The chain carries TRBV5-6 and TRBJ1-2; TRBD1 matches 7 bases. V was pared by 0 bases and J by 8 bases, with 7 bases of the junction left unmatched. CDR1 and CDR2 from the germline V gene are SGHDT and YYEEEE. The CDR3 totals 14 residues.

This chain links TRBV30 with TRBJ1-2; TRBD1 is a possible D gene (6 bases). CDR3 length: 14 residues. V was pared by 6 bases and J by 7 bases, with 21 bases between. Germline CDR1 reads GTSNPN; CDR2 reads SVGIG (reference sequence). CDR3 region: CACSPLQGLGGYTF. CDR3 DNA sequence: TGTGCCTGTTCACCCCTCCAGGGGCTGGGTGGCTACACCTTC.

CDR3: CASSISGGGTGELFF. CDR3 sequence (DNA): TGTGCCAGCAGCATTAGCGGGGGGGGCACCGGGGAGCTGTTTTTT. J is TRBJ2-2 and V is TRBV2; 11 positions match TRBD2. The ends lost 6 bases at V and 4 bases at J; junction bases unmatched: 4. The CDR3 length is 15 residues. The germline V gene has CDR1 SNHLY and CDR2 FYNNEI.

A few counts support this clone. CDR3 in amino acids: CAWDRTEYNQPQHF. CDR3 in DNA: TGTGCCTGGGACAGGACAGAATACAATCAGCCCCAGCATTTT. The chain joins TRBV30 to TRBJ1-5; the D gene is possibly TRBD1 (6 bases). This CDR3 comprises 14 residues. Germline V gene data show CDR1 as GTSNPN and CDR2 as SVGIG (reference sequence). V was pared by 5 bases and J by 3 bases, with 14 bases between.

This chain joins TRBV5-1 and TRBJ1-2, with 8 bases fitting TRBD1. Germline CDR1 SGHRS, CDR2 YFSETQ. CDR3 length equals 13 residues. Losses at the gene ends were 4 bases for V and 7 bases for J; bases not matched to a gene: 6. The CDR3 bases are TGCGCCAGCAGCCTGGGACAGGTGTCTGGCTACACCTTC. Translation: CASSLGQVSGYTF.

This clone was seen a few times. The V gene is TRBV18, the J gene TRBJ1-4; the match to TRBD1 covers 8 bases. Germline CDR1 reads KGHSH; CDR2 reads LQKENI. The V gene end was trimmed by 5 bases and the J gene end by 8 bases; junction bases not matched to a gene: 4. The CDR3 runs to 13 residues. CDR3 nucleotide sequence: TGTGCCAGCTCAGCGGACAGGGTCGAAAAACTGTTTTTT. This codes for CASSADRVEKLFF.

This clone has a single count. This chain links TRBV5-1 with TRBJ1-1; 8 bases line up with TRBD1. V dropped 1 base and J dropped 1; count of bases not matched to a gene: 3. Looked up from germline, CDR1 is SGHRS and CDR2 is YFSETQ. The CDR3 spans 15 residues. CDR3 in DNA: TGCGCCAGCAGCTTGTTTCAGGGGGCGAACACTGAAGCTTTCTTT. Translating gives CASSLFQGANTEAFF.

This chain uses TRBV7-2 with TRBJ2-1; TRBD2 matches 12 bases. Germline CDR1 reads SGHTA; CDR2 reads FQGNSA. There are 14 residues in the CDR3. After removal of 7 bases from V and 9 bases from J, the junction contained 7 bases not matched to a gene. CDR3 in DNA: TGTGCCAGCAAAGCTAGCGGGGGGGCGCTTGAGCAGTTCTTC. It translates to CASKASGGALEQFF. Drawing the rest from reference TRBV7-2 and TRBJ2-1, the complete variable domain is GAGVSQSPSNKVTEKGKDVELRCDPISGHTALYWYRQSLGQGLEFLIYFQGNSAPDKSGLPSDRFSAERTGGSVSTLTIQRTQQEDSAVYLCASKASGGALEQFFGPGTRLTVL.

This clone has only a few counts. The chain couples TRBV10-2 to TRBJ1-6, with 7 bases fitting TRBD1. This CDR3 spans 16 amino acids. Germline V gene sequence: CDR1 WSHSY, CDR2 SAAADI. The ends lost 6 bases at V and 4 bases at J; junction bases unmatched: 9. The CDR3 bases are TGCGCCAGCAGCGACCCATCCAGGGGGTATAATTCACCCCTCCACTTT. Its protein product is CASSDPSRGYNSPLHF.

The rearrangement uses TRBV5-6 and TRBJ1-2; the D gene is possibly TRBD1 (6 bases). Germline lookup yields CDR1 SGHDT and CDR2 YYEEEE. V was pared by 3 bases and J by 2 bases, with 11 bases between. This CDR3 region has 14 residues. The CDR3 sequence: CASSSVQGNYGYTF. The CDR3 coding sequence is TGTGCCAGCAGCTCGGTTCAGGGGAACTATGGCTACACCTTC.

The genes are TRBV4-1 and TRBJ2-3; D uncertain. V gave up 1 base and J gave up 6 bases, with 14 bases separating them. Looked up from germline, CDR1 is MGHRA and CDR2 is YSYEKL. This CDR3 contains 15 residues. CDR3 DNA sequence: TGCGCCAGCAGCCAAGGCCCGGCGGATCTGGATACGCAGTATTTT. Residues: CASSQGPADLDTQYF.